The 22 T cell receptor beta chains presented below share a single source sample, sequenced in a study of blood T cell repertoires in COVID-19. Sequencing was performed with immunoSEQ multiplex PCR; in TCRdb, only in-frame clones are kept and a portion is missing. The sample has about 230,000 clones; roughly 83% are singletons. The source material was peripheral blood. These receptors were taken from a woman in her 70s with active or convalescent COVID-19.

This chain connects TRBV2 to TRBJ2-7, with 8 bases aligning to TRBD1. CDR1 SNHLY and CDR2 FYNNEI come from the germline V gene. This CDR3 is 16 amino acids long. With V trimmed by 5 bases and J by 0 bases, 9 bases remained unmatched. CDR3 amino acids: CASSFYRQGSSYEQYF. The DNA for the CDR3 is TGTGCCAGCAGTTTTTACCGACAGGGGAGCTCCTACGAGCAGTACTTC.

The table lists this clone with a few counts. This chain connects TRBV9 to TRBJ1-3; no firm D call. CDR1 is SGDLS and CDR2 is YYNGEE in the germline V gene. This CDR3 region has 16 residues. Trimming removed 0 bases from V and 2 bases from J, with 12 bases in between. The CDR3 bases are TGTGCCAGCAGCGTAGGAGGGAACAGCGCTGGAAACACCATATATTTT. Amino acid sequence: CASSVGGNSAGNTIYF.

The chain recombines TRBV5-1 with TRBJ1-3; TRBD1 aligns across 7 bases. CDR1 and CDR2 from the germline V gene are SGHRS and YFSETQ. J lost 1 base, V lost 4 bases, and 2 bases had no gene match. This CDR3 is 14 amino acids long. The CDR3 region has the DNA TGCGCCAGCAGCACACAGGGGTCTGGAAACACCATATATTTT. Protein sequence: CASSTQGSGNTIYF.

This clone was detected only once. The V gene is TRBV3-1 (or the pseudogene TRBV3-2), the J gene TRBJ1-1, with 8 bases matching TRBD1. Germline CDR1 is LGHDT and CDR2 is YNNKEL (reference sequence). The CDR3 runs to 14 residues. J lost 4 bases, V lost 6 bases, and 7 bases had no gene match. Written as DNA, the CDR3 is TGTGCCAGCAGTTCGACAGGGGAGTTCACTGAAGCTTTCTTT. Its protein is CASSSTGEFTEAFF.

To note about this clone: At the DNA level, this CDR3 is encoded by other sequences in the same sample as well. This sequence joins TRBV27 and TRBJ1-6, with D possibly TRBD1 on 6 matching bases. Trimming removed 8 bases from V and 8 bases from J, with 10 bases in between. There are 12 residues in the CDR3. Germline V CDR1 and CDR2: MNHEY, SMNVEV (reference sequence). The CDR3 DNA sequence: TGTGCCAGCTGGACAGCTGATTCACCCCTCCACTTT. This codes for CASWTADSPLHF.

The rearrangement links TRBV6-5 to TRBJ1-3, with a weak D call TRBD1 (5 bases). Trimming pared 7 bases from V and 0 bases from J, leaving 10 bases between. Germline lookup yields CDR1 MNHEY and CDR2 SVGAGI. CDR3 size: 14 residues. CDR3 residues: CASMGPFSGNTIYF. DNA of the CDR3: TGTGCCAGCATGGGGCCTTTCTCTGGAAACACCATATATTTT.

This chain connects TRBV6-5 to TRBJ2-7; 10 positions match TRBD1. This CDR3 is 14 amino acids long. Trimming removed 6 bases from V and 0 bases from J; junction bases left unmatched: 2. Per germline, CDR1 MNHEY and CDR2 SVGAGI. CDR3 coding DNA: TGTGCCAGCAGCTGGACAGGGGGCTCCTACGAGCAGTACTTC. As protein: CASSWTGGSYEQYF.

The chain employs TRBV19 and TRBJ1-5; 7 bases agree with TRBD1. The length of the CDR3 is 13 residues. Germline V CDR1 and CDR2: LNHDA, SQIVND (reference sequence). V was pared by 5 bases and J by 8 bases, with 6 bases of the junction left unmatched. The CDR3, as DNA: TGTGCCAGTAGTGACAGGGAACTGGAGCCCCAGCATTTT. Translated, it gives CASSDRELEPQHF.

The chain recombines TRBV4-1 with TRBJ1-4; possible D gene TRBD1, 5 bases. This CDR3 comprises 16 residues. Germline V gene sequence: CDR1 MGHRA, CDR2 YSYEKL. Deletions cut 0 bases from V and 7 bases from J, with 15 bases between. The CDR3 loop reads CASSQDPGQGGEKLFF. The CDR3 DNA is TGCGCCAGCAGCCAAGATCCGGGCCAGGGAGGTGAAAAACTGTTTTTT.

The chain couples TRBV9 to TRBJ1-3; TRBD1 might be the D (6 bases). Trimming shortened V by 3 bases and J by 0 bases, and 13 bases separated the two germline ends. The germline V gene has CDR1 SGDLS and CDR2 YYNGEE. The CDR3 has 16 amino acids. The chain's CDR3 is CASSAIGQHSGNTIYF. Written as DNA, the CDR3 is TGTGCCAGCAGCGCTATAGGACAGCACTCTGGAAACACCATATATTTT.

The chain carries TRBV2 and TRBJ1-2; TRBD1 aligns across 7 bases. Germline CDR1 is SNHLY and CDR2 is FYNNEI. The CDR3 is 14 residues long. V was pared by 6 bases and J by 8 bases, with 12 bases of the junction left unmatched. The CDR3 is CASSLFEGGEGYTF. CDR3 nucleotide sequence: TGTGCCAGCAGCCTTTTTGAAGGGGGCGAAGGCTACACCTTC.

The DNA for the CDR3 is TGTGCCAGCAGTTACCCTCGGACAGGGACCGCCATATATTTT. Translating gives CASSYPRTGTAIYF. The rearrangement uses TRBV6-6 and TRBJ1-3, with 8 bases identical to TRBD1. Germline loops: CDR1 MNHNY, CDR2 SVGAGI (reference sequence). With 2 bases clipped from V and 11 bases from J, the junction kept 8 bases outside the gene matches. CDR3 length equals 14 residues.

This clone is a singleton in its sample. This chain uses TRBV12-3 or TRBV12-4 with TRBJ1-2; D remains ambiguous. The ends were cut back, 5 bases at V and 4 bases at J, with 11 bases in the middle. The CDR3 sequence is 13 residues long. The CDR3: CASSIHGGYGYTF. In DNA, the CDR3 is TGTGCCAGCAGTATCCATGGAGGCTATGGCTACACCTTC.

The CDR3 coding sequence is TGTGCCAGCAGTGAATGGGGGACTAGCAATATCTACAATGAGCAGTTCTTC. Translating it yields CASSEWGTSNIYNEQFF. The chain joins TRBV6-1 to TRBJ2-1, with TRBD2 matching over 9 bases. CDR1 MNHNS and CDR2 SASEGT come from the germline V gene. V trimming: 2 bases; J trimming: 3 bases; junction bases outside the gene matches: 8. The CDR3 consists of 17 residues.

Worth noting for this clone: Other DNA sequences from this sample encode an identical CDR3 as well. The rearrangement joins TRBV5-4 to TRBJ2-5, with D possibly TRBD2 on 6 matching bases. V dropped 5 bases and J dropped 1 base, with 12 bases sitting between them. The CDR3 covers 14 residues. Looked up from germline, CDR1 is SGHNT and CDR2 is YYREEE (reference sequence). CDR3: CASSSGGSQETQYF. The CDR3 DNA reads TGTGCCAGCAGTTCTGGGGGGAGCCAAGAGACCCAGTACTTC.

The gene calls are TRBV3-1 (or the pseudogene TRBV3-2) and TRBJ1-2; a weak D match, TRBD1 (6 bases). Trimming pared 0 bases from V and 8 bases from J, leaving 19 bases between. CDR1 is LGHDT and CDR2 is YNNKEL in the germline V gene (reference sequence). This CDR3 is 16 amino acids long. DNA for the CDR3: TGTGCCAGCAGCCAAGACCCGGGGCAGGGGTTGGCCGGCTACACCTTC. Translation gives CASSQDPGQGLAGYTF.

The chain is built from TRBV4-1 and TRBJ2-5, with a tentative D call TRBD2 (6 bases). Per germline, CDR1 MGHRA and CDR2 YSYEKL. V lost 3 bases and J 2 bases, leaving 10 bases between the germline ends. CDR3 length equals 14 residues. The CDR3: CASSQGRGQETQYF. The CDR3 DNA sequence: TGCGCCAGCAGCCAGGGACGGGGGCAAGAGACCCAGTACTTC.

The J gene is TRBJ2-7, the V gene TRBV19, with D perhaps matching TRBD1 (5 bases). In germline, CDR1 is LNHDA, CDR2 SQIVND (reference sequence). V was trimmed by 3 bases and J by 2 bases, leaving 11 bases between them. This CDR3 has 14 residues. CDR3 loop: CASSIRQGPYEQYF. CDR3 nucleotides: TGTGCCAGTAGTATCCGTCAGGGTCCCTACGAGCAGTACTTC. Drawing the rest from reference TRBV19 and TRBJ2-7, the complete variable domain is DGGITQSPKYLFRKEGQNVTLSCEQNLNHDAMYWYRQDPGQGLRLIYYSQIVNDFQKGDIAEGYSVSREKKESFPLTVTSAQKNPTAFYLCASSIRQGPYEQYFGPGTRLTVT.

The chain joins TRBV3-1 (or the pseudogene TRBV3-2) to TRBJ2-3; D is uncertain. V gave up 2 bases and J gave up 2 bases, with 5 bases separating them. The length of the CDR3 is 13 residues. The germline V gene has CDR1 LGHDT and CDR2 YNNKEL (reference sequence). CDR3 coding DNA: TGTGCCAGCAGCCAACCGGTCACAGATACGCAGTATTTT. It specifies CASSQPVTDTQYF.

The rearrangement joins TRBV24-1 to TRBJ2-3; TRBD1 aligns across 8 bases. This CDR3 has 13 residues. With 9 bases clipped from V and 6 bases from J, the junction kept 7 bases outside the gene matches. Germline V gene lookup returns CDR1 KGHDR and CDR2 SFDVKD. CDR3 bases: TGTGCCACCGGACAGGGTTTGCGGGATACGCAGTATTTT. Residues: CATGQGLRDTQYF.

Comment on this clone: This sample includes further DNA sequences coding for the same CDR3. The J gene is TRBJ2-3, the V gene TRBV5-1, with 9 bases fitting TRBD1. The V segment lost 0 bases and the J segment 1 base; nucleotides outside the gene matches: 0. In germline, CDR1 is SGHRS, CDR2 YFSETQ. The length of the CDR3 is 15 residues. DNA for the CDR3: TGCGCCAGCAGCTTGGGGACAGGGGGCACAGATACGCAGTATTTT. Residues: CASSLGTGGTDTQYF. Supplemented by reference TRBV5-1 and TRBJ2-3, the full variable domain reads KAGVTQTPRYLIKTRGQQVTLSCSPISGHRSVSWYQQTPGQGLQFLFEYFSETQRNKGNFPGRFSGRQFSNSRSEMNVSTLELGDSALYLCASSLGTGGTDTQYFGPGTRLTVL.

This chain connects TRBV5-1 to TRBJ1-3, with 10 bases lining up with TRBD1. From germline, CDR1 is SGHRS and CDR2 YFSETQ. This CDR3 is built from 16 residues. The V segment lost 3 bases and the J segment 0 bases; nucleotides outside the gene matches: 3. CDR3 in amino acids: CASSWGTGASGNTIYF. CDR3 DNA: TGCGCCAGCAGCTGGGGGACAGGGGCCTCTGGAAACACCATATATTTT.